The 2 T cell receptor beta chains in this list originate from one sample, sequenced in a study of T cells in women clearing cervical HPV infection. Profiling relied on immunoSEQ multiplex PCR, and the TCRdb table lists in-frame clones only, not all of them. This sample's table has roughly 30,000 clones. The sequencing sample was made of blood buffy coat. The receptors shown here come from a woman aged 18 to 75 with a cervical HPV16 infection that either progressed to CIN3+ or cleared (not recorded which).

A word on this clone: The CDR3 end is not reached by the read, which stops 3 residues before it; the germline J gene fills it in. The V and J genes are TRBV30 and TRBJ1-3; D ambiguous. In germline, CDR1 is GTSNPN, CDR2 SVGIG (reference sequence). The V gene lost 2 bases and the J gene lost 0 bases, with 17 bases spanning the gap. The length of the CDR3 is 17 residues. The part of the CDR3 DNA that was read is TGTGCCTGGAGTTCCGTCCCCTTACTTCTCTCTGGAAACACC. Translated, it gives CAWSSVPLLLSGNT. The entire CDR3 protein reads CAWSSVPLLLSGNTIYF.

A remark on this clone: The CDR3 end lies 3 residues beyond the end of the read and is filled in from the germline J gene. V usage is TRBV4-2 and J usage is TRBJ2-3; 14 positions match TRBD2. Germline CDR1 and CDR2: LGHNA and YNFKEQ. This CDR3 is 17 amino acids long. Trimming took 3 bases from V and 2 from J; bases not matched to a gene: 4. This CDR3 is CASSQKGLAGDTDTQYF. The DNA read from the CDR3 is TGTGCCAGCAGCCAGAAGGGACTAGCGGGAGACACAGATACG.